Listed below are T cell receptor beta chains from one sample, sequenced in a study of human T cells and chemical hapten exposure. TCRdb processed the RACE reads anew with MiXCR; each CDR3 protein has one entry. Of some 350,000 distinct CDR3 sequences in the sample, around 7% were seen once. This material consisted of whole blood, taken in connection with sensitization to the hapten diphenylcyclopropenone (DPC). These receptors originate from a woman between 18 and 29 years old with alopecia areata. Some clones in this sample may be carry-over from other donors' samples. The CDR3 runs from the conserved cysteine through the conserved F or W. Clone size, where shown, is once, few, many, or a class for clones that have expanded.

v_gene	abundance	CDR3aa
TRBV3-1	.	CASSQDRWASGGKYNEQFF
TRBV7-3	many	CASEPQHF
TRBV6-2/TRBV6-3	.	CASRRGTTDGADTQYF
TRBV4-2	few	CASSQTREPYEQYF
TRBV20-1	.	CSARPGVENQPQHF
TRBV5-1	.	CASSLSRRTNTGELFF
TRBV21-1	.	CASSKSPRDRHSNQPQHF
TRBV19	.	CASSIVGSYGYTF
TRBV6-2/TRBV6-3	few	CASNQRQGGPGSYTF
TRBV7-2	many	CASSPTGGSDTQYF
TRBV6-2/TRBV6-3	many	CASRDPAQGDTQYF
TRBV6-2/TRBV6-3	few	CASSRDGPNQPQHF
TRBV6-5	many	CASSPSSATRNEQFF
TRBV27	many	CASSASPIQGAAESGANVLTF
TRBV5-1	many	CASSLVGGGADEQFF
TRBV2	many	CATQQEGYNEQFF
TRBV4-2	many	CASSLAYPSTDTQYF
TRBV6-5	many	CAAQDSYGYTF
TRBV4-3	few	CASSQEGAGGPETQYF
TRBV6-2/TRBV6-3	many	CASTNRADLSYEQYF
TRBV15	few	CATSRQGGQDYYGYTF
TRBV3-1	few	CASMGRGNYGYTF
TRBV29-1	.	CSVEDLRQGTHNEQFF
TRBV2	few	CASSMTASNTEAFF
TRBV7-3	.	CASSFTSPHEQFF
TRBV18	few	CASSPTAGGPGSYNEQFF
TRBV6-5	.	CASNRQGLNTEAFF
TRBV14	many	CASSQQGLDEAFF
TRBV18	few	CASSPGRMYEQYF
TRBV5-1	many	CASSRAPGQSQQGQYF
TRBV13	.	CASSKPAARYNSPLHF
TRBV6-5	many	CASSREDRDEAFF
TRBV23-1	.	CASALGGDTQYF
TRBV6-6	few	CASSKTGEGPEAFF
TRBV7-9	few	CASSTGAHGYTF
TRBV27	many	CASSSQGMPLHF
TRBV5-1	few	CASSRTGLPTDTQYF
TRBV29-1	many	CSVEAAGSGGLGTDTQYF
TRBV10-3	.	CAISDSGPAANQPQHF
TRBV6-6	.	CASSSGRGSTTYQPQHF
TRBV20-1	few	CSAFRQGSLDAEAFF
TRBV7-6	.	CASSSGGMPYEQYF
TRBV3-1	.	CDSSQVTLGTDTQYF
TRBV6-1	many	CASRAGGWADTQYF
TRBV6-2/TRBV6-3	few	CASRLDTNQPQHF
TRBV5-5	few	CASSLSAGPRGYTF
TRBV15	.	CATSRGIAGGPEDTQYF
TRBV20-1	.	CSARTRGNTGELFF
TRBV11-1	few	CASSAQGDEAFF
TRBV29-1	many	CSACNSLSSYNSPLHF
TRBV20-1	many	CSSSLRDRQETQYF
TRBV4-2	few	CASSQPQGYEQYF
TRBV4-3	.	CASSQVRSSPLHF
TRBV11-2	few	CASSHETGNYGYTF
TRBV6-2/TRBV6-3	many	CASSYETDTQYF
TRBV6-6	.	CASSHVTGANTEAFF
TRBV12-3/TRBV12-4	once	CATLGRSYNEQFF